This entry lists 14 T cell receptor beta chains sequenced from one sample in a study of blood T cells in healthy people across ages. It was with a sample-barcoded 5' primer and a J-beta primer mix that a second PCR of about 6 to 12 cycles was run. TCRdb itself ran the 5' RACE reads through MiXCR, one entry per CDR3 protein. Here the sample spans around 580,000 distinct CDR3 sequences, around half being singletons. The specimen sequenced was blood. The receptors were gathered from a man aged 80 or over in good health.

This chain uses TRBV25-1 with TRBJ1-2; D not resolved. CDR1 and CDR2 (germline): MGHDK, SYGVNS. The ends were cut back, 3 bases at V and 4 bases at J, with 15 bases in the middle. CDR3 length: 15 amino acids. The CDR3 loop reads CASSDQKKGFYGYTF. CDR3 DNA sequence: TGTGCCAGCAGTGACCAGAAGAAAGGGTTCTATGGCTACACCTTC.

This CDR3 is CATSGPGDGVTEAFF. As DNA, the CDR3 is TGTGCCACCAGCGGACCAGGGGATGGGGTCACTGAAGCTTTCTTT. The rearrangement uses TRBV15 and TRBJ1-1, with a tentative D call TRBD1 (6 bases). Per germline, CDR1 LNHNV and CDR2 YYDKDF (reference sequence). Trimming stripped 5 bases from V and 4 bases from J, with 17 bases between. The CDR3 runs to 15 residues.

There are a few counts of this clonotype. The CDR3 protein is CASSLVWTHQETQYF. The CDR3 region has the DNA TGTGCCAGCAGCTTAGTGTGGACCCACCAAGAGACCCAGTACTTC. The rearrangement links TRBV7-9 to TRBJ2-5; unclear D gene. The germline CDR1 and CDR2 sequences are SEHNR and FQNEAQ (reference sequence). The CDR3 loop spans 15 amino acids. V dropped 1 base and J dropped 0 bases, with 9 bases sitting between them.

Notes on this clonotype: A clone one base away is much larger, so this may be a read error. The CDR3 protein is CASRGLGGGRIYSEQFF. The CDR3, as DNA: TGTGCCAGCAGAGGATTAGGGGGAGGGAGGATATACAGTGAGCAGTTCTTC. The rearrangement uses TRBV2 and TRBJ2-1; D is perhaps TRBD2 (7 bases). The CDR3 contains 17 residues. CDR1 is SNHLY, CDR2 FYNNEI, per germline. Full variable domain (outside the CDR3, taken from reference TRBV2 and TRBJ2-1): EPEVTQTPSHQVTQMGQEVILRCVPISNHLYFYWYRQILGQKVEFLVSFYNNEISEKSEIFDDQFSVERPDGSNFTLKIRSTKLEDSAMYFCASRGLGGGRIYSEQFFGPGTRLTVL.

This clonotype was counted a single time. CDR3 nucleotides: TGCAGTGCTGCTACCGGGACAACCACCGGGGAGCTGTTTTTT. Translation: CSAATGTTTGELFF. V is TRBV20-1 and J is TRBJ2-2; possibly TRBD1 for D (6 bases). Germline CDR1 and CDR2: DFQATT and SNEGSKA (reference sequence). The CDR3 contains 14 residues. V lost 5 bases, J lost 4 bases, and 14 bases lay in between.

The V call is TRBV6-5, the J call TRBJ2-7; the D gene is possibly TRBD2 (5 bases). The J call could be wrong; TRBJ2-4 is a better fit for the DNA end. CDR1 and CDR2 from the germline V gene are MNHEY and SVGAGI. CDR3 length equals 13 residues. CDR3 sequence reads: CASSNGERAIQYF. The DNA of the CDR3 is TGTGCCAGCAGTAACGGGGAAAGGGCCATTCAGTACTTC.

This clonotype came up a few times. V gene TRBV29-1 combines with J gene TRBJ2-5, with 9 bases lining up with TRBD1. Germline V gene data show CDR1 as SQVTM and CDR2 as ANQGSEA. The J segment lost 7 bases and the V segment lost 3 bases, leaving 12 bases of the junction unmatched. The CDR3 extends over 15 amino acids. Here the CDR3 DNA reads TGCAGCGTTGACGGACAGGGGTCGATTGACGGGACCCAGTACTTC. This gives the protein CSVDGQGSIDGTQYF.

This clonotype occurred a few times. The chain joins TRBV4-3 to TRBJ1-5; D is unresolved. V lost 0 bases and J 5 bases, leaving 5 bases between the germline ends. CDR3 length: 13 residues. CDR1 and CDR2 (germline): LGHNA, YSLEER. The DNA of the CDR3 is TGCGCCAGCAGCCAAGATCTTGATCAGCCCCAGCATTTT. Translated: CASSQDLDQPQHF.

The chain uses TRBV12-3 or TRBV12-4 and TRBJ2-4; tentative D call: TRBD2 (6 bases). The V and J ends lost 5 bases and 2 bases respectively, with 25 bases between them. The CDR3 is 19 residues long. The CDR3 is CASSKQVTSVGRTKNIQYF. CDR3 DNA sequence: TGTGCCAGCAGTAAGCAGGTGACTAGTGTTGGGAGGACCAAAAACATTCAGTACTTC.

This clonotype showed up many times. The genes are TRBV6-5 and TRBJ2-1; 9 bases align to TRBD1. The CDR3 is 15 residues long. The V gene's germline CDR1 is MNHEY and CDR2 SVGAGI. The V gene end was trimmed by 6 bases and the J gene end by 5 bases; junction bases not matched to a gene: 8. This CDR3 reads CASRTGTGPHNEQFF. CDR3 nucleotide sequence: TGTGCCAGCAGAACCGGGACAGGGCCACACAATGAGCAGTTCTTC.

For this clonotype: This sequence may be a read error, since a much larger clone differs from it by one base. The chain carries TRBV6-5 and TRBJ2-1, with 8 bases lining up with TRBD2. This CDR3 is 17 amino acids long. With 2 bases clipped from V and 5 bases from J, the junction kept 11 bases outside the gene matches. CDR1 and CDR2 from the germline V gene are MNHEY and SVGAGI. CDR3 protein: CASSYLWGSGIDNEQFF. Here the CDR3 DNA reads TGTGCCAGCAGTTACCTCTGGGGTAGCGGGATCGACAATGAGCAGTTCTTC.

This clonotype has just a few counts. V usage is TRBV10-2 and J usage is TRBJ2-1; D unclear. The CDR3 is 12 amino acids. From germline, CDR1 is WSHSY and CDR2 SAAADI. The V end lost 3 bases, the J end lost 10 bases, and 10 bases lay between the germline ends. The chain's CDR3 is CASSEGAREQFF. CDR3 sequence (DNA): TGCGCCAGCAGTGAAGGCGCACGGGAGCAGTTCTTC.

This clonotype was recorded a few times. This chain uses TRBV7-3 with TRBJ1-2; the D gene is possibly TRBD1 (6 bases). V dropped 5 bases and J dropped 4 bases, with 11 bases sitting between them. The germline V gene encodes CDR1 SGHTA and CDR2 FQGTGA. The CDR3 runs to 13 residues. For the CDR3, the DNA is TGTGCCAGCAGCACGACAGGAGTCTATGGCTACACCTTC. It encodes CASSTTGVYGYTF.

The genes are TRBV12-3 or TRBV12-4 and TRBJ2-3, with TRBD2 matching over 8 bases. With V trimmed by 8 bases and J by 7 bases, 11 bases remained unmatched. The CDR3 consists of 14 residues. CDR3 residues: CASGGSGRTNTQYF. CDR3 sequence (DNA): TGTGCCAGCGGAGGCAGCGGGAGAACGAATACGCAGTATTTT.